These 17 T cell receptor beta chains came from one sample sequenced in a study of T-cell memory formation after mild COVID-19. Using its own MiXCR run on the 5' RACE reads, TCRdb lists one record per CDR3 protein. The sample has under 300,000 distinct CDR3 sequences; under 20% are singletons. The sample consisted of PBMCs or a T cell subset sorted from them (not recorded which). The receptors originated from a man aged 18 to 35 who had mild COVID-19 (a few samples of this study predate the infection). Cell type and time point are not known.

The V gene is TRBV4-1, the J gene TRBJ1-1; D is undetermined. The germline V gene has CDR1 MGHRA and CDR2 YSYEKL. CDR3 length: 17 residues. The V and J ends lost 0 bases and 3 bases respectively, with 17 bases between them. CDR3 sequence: CASSQDSGYLGYTEAFF. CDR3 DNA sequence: TGCGCCAGCAGCCAAGATTCGGGTTACTTGGGATACACTGAAGCTTTCTTT.

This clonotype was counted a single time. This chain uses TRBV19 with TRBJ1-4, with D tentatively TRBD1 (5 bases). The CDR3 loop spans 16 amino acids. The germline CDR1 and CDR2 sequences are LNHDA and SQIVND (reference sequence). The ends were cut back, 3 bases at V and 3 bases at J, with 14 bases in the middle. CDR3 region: CASSMGGAEANEKLFF. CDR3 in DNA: TGTGCCAGTAGTATGGGTGGGGCAGAAGCTAATGAAAAACTGTTTTTT.

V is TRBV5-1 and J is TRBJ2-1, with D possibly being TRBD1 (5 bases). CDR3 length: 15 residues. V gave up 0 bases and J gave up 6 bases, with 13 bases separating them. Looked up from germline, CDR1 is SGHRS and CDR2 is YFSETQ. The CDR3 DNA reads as TGCGCCAGCAGCTTGGCGTCAGGGTCCGTCAATGAGCAGTTCTTC. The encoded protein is CASSLASGSVNEQFF.

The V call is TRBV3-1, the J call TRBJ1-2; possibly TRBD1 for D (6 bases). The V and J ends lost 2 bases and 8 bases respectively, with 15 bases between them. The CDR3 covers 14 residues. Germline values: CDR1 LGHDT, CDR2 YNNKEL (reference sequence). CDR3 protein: CASSQWTEGQGYTF. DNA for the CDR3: TGTGCCAGCAGCCAATGGACAGAGGGGCAGGGCTACACCTTC.

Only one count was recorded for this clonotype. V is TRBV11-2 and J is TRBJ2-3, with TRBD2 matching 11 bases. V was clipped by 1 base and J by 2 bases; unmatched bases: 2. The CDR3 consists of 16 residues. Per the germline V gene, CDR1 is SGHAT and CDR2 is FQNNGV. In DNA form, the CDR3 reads TGTGCCAGCAGCTTAGCGACTAGCGGGGACACAGATACGCAGTATTTT. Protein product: CASSLATSGDTDTQYF.

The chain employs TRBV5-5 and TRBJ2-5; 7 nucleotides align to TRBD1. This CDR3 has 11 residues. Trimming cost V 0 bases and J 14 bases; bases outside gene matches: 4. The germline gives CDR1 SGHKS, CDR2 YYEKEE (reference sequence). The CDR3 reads CASSLGQGSYF. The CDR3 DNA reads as TGTGCCAGCAGCTTGGGACAGGGAAGCTACTTC. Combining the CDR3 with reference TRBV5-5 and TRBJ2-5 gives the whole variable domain DAGVTQSPTHLIKTRGQQVTLRCSPISGHKSVSWYQQVLGQGPQFIFQYYEKEERGRGNFPDRFSARQFPNYSSELNVNALLLGDSALYLCASSLGQGSYFGPGTRLLVL.

CDR3 in amino acids: CASSLDGSLSTEAFF. The DNA of the CDR3 is TGTGCCAGCAGCTTAGATGGGAGTCTTAGCACTGAAGCTTTCTTT. The J gene is TRBJ1-1, the V gene TRBV7-9; D uncertain. Trimming stripped 1 base from V and 4 bases from J, with 13 bases between. CDR3 length: 15 residues. CDR1 and CDR2 from the germline V gene are SEHNR and FQNEAQ (reference sequence).

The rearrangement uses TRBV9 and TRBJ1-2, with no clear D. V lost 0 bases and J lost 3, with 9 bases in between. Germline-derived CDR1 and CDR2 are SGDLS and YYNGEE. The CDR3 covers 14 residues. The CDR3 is CASSVGGGDYGYTF. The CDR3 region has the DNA TGTGCCAGCAGCGTAGGTGGCGGGGACTATGGCTACACCTTC.

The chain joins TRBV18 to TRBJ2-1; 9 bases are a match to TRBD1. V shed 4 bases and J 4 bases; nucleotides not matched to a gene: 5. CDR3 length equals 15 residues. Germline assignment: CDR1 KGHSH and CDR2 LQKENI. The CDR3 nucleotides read TGTGCCAGCTCACAAGGGACAGGGTATTACAATGAGCAGTTCTTC. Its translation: CASSQGTGYYNEQFF. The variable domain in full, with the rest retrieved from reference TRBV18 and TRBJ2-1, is NAGVMQNPRHLVRRRGQEARLRCSPMKGHSHVYWYRQLPEEGLKFMVYLQKENIIDESGMPKERFSAEFPKEGPSILRIQQVVRGDSAAYFCASSQGTGYYNEQFFGPGTRLTVL.

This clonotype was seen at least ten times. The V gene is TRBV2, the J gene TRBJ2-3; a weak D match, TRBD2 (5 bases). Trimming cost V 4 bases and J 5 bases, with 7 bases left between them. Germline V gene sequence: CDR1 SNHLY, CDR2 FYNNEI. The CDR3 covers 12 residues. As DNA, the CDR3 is TGTGCCAGCAGTGTAGAGGGAGATACGCAGTATTTT. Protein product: CASSVEGDTQYF.

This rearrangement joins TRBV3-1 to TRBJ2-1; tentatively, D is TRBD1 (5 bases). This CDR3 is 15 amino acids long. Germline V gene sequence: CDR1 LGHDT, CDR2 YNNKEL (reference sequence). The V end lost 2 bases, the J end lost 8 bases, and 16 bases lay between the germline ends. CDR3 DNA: TGTGCCAGCAGCCAAAACACTCAGGGTTTCGATGAGCAGTTCTTC. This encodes CASSQNTQGFDEQFF.

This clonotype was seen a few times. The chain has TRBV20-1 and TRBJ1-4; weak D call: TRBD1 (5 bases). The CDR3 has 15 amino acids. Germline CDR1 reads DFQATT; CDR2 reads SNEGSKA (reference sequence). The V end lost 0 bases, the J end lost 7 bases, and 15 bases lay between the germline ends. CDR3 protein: CSARDDRGGGEKLFF. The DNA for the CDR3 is TGCAGTGCTAGAGATGACCGGGGCGGTGGTGAAAAACTGTTTTTT.

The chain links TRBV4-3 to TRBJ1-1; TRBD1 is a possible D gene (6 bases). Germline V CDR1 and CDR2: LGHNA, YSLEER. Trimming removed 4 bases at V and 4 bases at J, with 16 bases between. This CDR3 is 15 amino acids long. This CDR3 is CASSPGGGGPTEAFF. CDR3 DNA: TGCGCCAGCAGCCCAGGAGGGGGGGGCCCCACTGAAGCTTTCTTT.

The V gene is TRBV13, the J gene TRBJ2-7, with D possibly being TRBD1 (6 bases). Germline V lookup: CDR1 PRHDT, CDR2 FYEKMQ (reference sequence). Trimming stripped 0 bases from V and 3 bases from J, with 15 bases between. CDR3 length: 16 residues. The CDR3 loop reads CASSLGPGQTYYEQYV. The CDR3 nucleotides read TGTGCCAGCAGCTTAGGCCCTGGACAGACATACTACGAGCAGTACGTC.

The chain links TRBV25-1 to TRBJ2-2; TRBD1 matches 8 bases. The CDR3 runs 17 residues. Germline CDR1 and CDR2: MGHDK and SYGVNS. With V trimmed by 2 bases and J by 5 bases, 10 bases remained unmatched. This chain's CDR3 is CASSEIGTGGWTGELFF. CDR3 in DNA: TGTGCCAGCAGTGAAATCGGGACAGGAGGTTGGACCGGGGAGCTGTTTTTT.

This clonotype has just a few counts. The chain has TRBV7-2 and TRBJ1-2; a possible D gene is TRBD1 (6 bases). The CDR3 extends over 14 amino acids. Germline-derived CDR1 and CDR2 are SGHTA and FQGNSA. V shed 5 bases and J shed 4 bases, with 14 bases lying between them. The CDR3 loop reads CASSGADSRYGYTF. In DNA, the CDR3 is TGTGCCAGCAGCGGAGCGGACAGTCGCTATGGCTACACCTTC.

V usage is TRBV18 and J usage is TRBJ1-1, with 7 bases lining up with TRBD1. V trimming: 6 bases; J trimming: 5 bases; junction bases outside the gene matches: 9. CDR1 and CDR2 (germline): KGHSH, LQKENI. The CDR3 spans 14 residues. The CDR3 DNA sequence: TGTGCCAGCTCGCCCGGGACAGCCAGGACTGAAGCTTTCTTT. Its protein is CASSPGTARTEAFF. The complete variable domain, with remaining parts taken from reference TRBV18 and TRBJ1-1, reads NAGVMQNPRHLVRRRGQEARLRCSPMKGHSHVYWYRQLPEEGLKFMVYLQKENIIDESGMPKERFSAEFPKEGPSILRIQQVVRGDSAAYFCASSPGTARTEAFFGQGTRLTVV.